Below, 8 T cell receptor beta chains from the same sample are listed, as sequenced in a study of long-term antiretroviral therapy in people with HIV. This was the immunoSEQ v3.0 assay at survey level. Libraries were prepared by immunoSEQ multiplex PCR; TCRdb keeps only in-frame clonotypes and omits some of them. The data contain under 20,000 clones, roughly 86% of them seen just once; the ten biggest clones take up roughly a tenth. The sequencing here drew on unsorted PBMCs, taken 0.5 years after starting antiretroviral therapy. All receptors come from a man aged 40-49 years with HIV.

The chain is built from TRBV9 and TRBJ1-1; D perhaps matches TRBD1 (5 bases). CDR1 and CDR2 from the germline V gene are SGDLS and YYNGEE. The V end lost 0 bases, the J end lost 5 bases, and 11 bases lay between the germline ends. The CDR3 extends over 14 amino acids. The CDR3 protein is CASSVDPGRTEAFF. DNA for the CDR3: TGTGCCAGCAGCGTAGATCCAGGGAGGACTGAAGCTTTCTTT.

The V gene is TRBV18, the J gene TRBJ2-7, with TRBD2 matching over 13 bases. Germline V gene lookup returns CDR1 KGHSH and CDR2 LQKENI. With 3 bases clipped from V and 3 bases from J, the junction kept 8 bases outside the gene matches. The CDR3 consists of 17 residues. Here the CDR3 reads CASSPGGTSGASYEQYF. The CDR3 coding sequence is TGTGCCAGCTCACCGGGAGGGACTAGCGGGGCTAGCTACGAGCAGTACTTC.

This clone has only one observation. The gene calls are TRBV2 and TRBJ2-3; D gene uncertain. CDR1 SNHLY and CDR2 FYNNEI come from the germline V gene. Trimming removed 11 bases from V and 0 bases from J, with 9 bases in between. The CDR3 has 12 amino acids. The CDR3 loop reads CAGLPSTDTQYF. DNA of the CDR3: TGTGCCGGCCTTCCAAGCACAGATACGCAGTATTTT. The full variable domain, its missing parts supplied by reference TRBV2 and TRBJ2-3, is EPEVTQTPSHQVTQMGQEVILRCVPISNHLYFYWYRQILGQKVEFLVSFYNNEISEKSEIFDDQFSVERPDGSNFTLKIRSTKLEDSAMYFCAGLPSTDTQYFGPGTRLTVL.

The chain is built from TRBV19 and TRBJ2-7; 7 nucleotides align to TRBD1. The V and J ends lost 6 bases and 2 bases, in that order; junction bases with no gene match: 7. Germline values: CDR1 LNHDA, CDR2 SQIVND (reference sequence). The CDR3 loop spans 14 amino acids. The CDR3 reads CASSYGTVTYEQYF. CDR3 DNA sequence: TGTGCCAGTAGCTACGGGACAGTGACCTACGAGCAGTACTTC.

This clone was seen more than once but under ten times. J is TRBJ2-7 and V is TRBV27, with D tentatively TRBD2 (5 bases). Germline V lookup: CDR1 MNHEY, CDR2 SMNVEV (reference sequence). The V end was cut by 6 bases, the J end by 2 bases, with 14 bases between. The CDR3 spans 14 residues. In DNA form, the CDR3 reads TGTGCCAGCAGACCGGGCGGAGGCCCCTACGAGCAGTACTTC. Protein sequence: CASRPGGGPYEQYF.

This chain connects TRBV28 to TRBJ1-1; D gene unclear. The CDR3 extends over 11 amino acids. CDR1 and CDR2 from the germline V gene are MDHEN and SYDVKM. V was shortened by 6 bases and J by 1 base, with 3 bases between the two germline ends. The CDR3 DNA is TGTGCCAGCAGGTCGAACACTGAAGCTTTCTTT. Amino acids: CASRSNTEAFF.

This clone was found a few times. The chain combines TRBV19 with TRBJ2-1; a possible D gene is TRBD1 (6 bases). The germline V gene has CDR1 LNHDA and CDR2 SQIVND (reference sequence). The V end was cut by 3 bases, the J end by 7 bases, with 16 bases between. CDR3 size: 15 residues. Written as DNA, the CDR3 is TGTGCCAGTAGTATCAACGTGGCAGGGGCAAATGAGCAGTTCTTC. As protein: CASSINVAGANEQFF.

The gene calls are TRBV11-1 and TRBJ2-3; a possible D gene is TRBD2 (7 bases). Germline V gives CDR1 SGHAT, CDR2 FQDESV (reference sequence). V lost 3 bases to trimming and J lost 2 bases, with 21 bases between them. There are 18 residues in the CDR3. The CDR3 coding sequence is TGTGCCAGCAGCTTTCCCGTTGGGGGGGGGCTTATCACAGATACGCAGTATTTT. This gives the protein CASSFPVGGGLITDTQYF.